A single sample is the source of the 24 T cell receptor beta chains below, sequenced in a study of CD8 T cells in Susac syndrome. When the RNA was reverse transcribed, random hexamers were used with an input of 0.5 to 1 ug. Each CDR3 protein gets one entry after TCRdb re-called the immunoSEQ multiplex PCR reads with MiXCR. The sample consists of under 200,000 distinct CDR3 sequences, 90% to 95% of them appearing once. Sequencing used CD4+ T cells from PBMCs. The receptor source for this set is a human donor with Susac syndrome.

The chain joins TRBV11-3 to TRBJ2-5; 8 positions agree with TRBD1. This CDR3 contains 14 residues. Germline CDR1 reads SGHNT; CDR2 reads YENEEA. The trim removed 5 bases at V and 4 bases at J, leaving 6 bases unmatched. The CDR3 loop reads CASSPDRGGETQYF. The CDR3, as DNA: TGTGCCAGCAGCCCAGACAGGGGCGGAGAGACCCAGTACTTC.

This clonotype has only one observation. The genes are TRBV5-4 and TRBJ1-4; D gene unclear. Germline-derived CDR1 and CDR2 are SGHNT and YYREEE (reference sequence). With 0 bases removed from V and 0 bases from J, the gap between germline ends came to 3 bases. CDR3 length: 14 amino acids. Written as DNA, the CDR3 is TGTGCCAGCAGCTTGGATGCAACTAATGAAAAACTGTTTTTT. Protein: CASSLDATNEKLFF. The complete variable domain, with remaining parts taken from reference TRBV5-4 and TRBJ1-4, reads ETGVTQSPTHLIKTRGQQVTLRCSSQSGHNTVSWYQQALGQGPQFIFQYYREEENGRGNFPPRFSGLQFPNYSSELNVNALELDDSALYLCASSLDATNEKLFFGSGTQLSVL.

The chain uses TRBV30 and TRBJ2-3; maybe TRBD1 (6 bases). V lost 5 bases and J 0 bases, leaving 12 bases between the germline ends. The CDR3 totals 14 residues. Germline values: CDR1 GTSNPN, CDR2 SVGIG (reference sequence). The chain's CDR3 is CAWDTGLSTDTQYF. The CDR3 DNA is TGTGCCTGGGATACAGGGCTTAGCACAGATACGCAGTATTTT.

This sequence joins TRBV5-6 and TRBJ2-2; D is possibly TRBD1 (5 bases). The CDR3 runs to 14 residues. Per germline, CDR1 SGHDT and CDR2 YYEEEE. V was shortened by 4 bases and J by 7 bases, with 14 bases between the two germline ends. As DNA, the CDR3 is TGTGCCAGCAGCGTTCCAAGGGGAAGCGGGGAGCTGTTTTTT. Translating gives CASSVPRGSGELFF.

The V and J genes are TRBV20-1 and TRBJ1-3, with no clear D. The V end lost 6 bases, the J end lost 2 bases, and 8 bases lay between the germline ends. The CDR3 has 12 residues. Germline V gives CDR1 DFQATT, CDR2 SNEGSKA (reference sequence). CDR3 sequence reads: CSAPVAGNTIYF. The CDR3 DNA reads TGCAGTGCGCCCGTCGCTGGAAACACCATATATTTT.

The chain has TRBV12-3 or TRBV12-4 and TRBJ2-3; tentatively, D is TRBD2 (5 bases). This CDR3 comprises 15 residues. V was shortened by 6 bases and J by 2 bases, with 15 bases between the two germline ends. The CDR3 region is CASSRLTTNTDTQYF. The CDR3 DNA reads TGTGCCAGCAGCCGATTGACTACGAACACAGATACGCAGTATTTT.

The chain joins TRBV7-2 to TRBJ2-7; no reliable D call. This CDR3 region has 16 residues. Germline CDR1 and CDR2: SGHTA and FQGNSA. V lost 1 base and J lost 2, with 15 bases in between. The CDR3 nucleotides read TGTGCCAGCAGCTTAGGGACGGCAGTCCCGACCTACGAGCAGTACTTC. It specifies CASSLGTAVPTYEQYF.

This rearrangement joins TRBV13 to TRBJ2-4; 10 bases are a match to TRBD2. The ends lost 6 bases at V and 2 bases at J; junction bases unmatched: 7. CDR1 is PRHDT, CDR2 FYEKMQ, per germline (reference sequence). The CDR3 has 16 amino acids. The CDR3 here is CASSSPSGGTKNIQYF. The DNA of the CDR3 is TGTGCCAGCAGTTCCCCTAGCGGGGGAACCAAAAACATTCAGTACTTC. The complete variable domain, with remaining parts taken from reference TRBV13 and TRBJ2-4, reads AAGVIQSPRHLIKEKRETATLKCYPIPRHDTVYWYQQGPGQDPQFLISFYEKMQSDKGSIPDRFSAQQFSDYHSELNMSSLELGDSALYFCASSSPSGGTKNIQYFGAGTRLSVL.

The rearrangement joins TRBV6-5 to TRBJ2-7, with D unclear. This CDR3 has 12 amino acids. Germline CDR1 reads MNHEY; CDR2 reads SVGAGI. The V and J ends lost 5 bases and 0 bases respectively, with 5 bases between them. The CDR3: CASSRYSYEQYF. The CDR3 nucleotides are TGTGCCAGCAGTCGTTACTCCTACGAGCAGTACTTC.

The CDR3 sequence is CASSDRDRGIYNEQFF. CDR3 nucleotide sequence: TGCGCCAGCAGCGACCGGGACAGGGGGATCTACAATGAGCAGTTCTTC. The V gene is TRBV5-1, the J gene TRBJ2-1, with 11 bases matching TRBD1. Germline V CDR1 and CDR2: SGHRS, YFSETQ. The CDR3 covers 16 residues. J was trimmed by 3 bases and V by 4 bases; bases with no gene match: 6.

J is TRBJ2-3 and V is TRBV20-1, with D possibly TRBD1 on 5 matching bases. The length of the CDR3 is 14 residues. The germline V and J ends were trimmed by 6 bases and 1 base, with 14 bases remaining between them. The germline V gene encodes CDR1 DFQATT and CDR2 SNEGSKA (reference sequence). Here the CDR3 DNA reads TGCAGTGCGGTTGGGGAAGGGGGCACAGATACGCAGTATTTT. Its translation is CSAVGEGGTDTQYF.

The CDR3 reads CSAKGLNNEQFF. The CDR3 DNA is TGCAGTGCTAAGGGACTAAACAATGAGCAGTTCTTC. The chain carries TRBV20-1 and TRBJ2-1; 7 nucleotides match TRBD2. Trimming took 4 bases from V and 5 from J; bases not matched to a gene: 2. The CDR3 has 12 amino acids. Germline lookup yields CDR1 DFQATT and CDR2 SNEGSKA (reference sequence).

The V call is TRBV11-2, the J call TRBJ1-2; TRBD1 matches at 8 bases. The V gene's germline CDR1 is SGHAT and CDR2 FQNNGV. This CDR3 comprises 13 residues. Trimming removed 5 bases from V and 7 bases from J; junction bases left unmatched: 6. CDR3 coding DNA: TGTGCCAGCAGCCAAGGACAGGGACGTGGCTACACCTTC. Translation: CASSQGQGRGYTF. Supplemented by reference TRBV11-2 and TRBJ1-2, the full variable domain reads EAGVAQSPRYKIIEKRQSVAFWCNPISGHATLYWYQQILGQGPKLLIQFQNNGVVDDSQLPKDRFSAERLKGVDSTLKIQPAKLEDSAVYLCASSQGQGRGYTFGSGTRLTVV.

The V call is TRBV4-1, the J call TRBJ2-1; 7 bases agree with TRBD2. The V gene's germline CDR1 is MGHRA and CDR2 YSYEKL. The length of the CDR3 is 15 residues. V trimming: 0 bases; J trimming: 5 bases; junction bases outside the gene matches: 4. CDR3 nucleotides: TGCGCCAGCAGCCAAGATCGACTAGCAAACAATGAGCAGTTCTTC. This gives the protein CASSQDRLANNEQFF.

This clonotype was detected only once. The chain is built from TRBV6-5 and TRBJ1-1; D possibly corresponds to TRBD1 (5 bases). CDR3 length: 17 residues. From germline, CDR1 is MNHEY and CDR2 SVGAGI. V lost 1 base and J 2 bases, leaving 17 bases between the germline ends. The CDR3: CASSYYDSTEINTEAFF. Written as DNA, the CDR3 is TGTGCCAGCAGTTACTATGACTCGACAGAGATAAACACTGAAGCTTTCTTT.

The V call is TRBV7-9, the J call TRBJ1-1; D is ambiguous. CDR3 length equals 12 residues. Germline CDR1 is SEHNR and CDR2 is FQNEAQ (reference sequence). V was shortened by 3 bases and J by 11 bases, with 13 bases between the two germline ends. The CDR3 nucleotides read TGTGCCAGCAGCTTCGAGTCCGCTAACGCTTTCTTT. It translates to CASSFESANAFF.

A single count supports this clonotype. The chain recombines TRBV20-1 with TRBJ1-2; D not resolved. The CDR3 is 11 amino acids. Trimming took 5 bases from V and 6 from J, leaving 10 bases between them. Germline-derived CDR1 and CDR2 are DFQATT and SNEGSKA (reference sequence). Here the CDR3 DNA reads TGCAGTGCTTCACCCAACGATGGCTACACCTTC. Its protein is CSASPNDGYTF.

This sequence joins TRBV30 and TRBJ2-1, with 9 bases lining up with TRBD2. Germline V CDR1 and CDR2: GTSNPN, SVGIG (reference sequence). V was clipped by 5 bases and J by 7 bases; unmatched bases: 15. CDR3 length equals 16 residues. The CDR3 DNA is TGTGCCTGGTCCCTCCCGTATGCGGGGGGGCGGAATGAGCAGTTCTTC. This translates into CAWSLPYAGGRNEQFF.

CDR3 sequence (DNA): TGTGCCGCCCACAGGGTGGGGGAAAAACTGTTTTTT. This codes for CAAHRVGEKLFF. V gene TRBV2 combines with J gene TRBJ1-4, with a weak D call TRBD1 (6 bases). CDR3 length equals 12 residues. Germline V gene lookup returns CDR1 SNHLY and CDR2 FYNNEI. Trimming took off 11 bases at V and 8 bases at J, with 15 bases between the two ends.

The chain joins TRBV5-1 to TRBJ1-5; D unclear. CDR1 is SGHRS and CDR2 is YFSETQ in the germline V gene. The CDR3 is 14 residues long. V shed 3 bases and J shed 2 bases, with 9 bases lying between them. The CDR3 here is CASSYGERNQPQHF. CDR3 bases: TGCGCCAGCAGCTATGGGGAGCGCAATCAGCCCCAGCATTTT.

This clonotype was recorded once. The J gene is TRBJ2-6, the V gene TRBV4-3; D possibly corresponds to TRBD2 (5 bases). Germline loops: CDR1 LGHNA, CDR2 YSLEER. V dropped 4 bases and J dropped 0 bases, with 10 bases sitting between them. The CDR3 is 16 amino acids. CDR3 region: CASSPGVSSGANVLTF. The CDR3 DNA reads TGCGCCAGCAGCCCCGGGGTTAGCTCTGGGGCCAACGTCCTGACTTTC.

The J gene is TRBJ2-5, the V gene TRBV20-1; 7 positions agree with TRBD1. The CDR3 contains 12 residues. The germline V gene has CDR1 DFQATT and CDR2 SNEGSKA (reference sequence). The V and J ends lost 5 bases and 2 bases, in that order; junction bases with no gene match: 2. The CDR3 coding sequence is TGCAGTGCTCCGGGACAGCAAGAGACCCAGTACTTC. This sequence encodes CSAPGQQETQYF.

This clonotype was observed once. In nucleotides, the CDR3 is TGCAGTGCTAGAACCGGGACGGCCACTGGAAACACCATATATTTT. As protein: CSARTGTATGNTIYF. The chain couples TRBV20-1 to TRBJ1-3, with a tentative D call TRBD1 (5 bases). Germline CDR1 and CDR2: DFQATT and SNEGSKA (reference sequence). This CDR3 contains 15 residues. The germline V and J ends were trimmed by 2 bases and 2 bases, with 13 bases remaining between them.

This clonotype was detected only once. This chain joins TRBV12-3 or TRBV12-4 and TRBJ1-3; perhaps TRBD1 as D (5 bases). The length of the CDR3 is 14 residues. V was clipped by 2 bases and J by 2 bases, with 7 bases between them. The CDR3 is CASSLRGAGNTIYF. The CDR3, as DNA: TGTGCCAGCAGTTTAAGGGGAGCTGGAAACACCATATATTTT.